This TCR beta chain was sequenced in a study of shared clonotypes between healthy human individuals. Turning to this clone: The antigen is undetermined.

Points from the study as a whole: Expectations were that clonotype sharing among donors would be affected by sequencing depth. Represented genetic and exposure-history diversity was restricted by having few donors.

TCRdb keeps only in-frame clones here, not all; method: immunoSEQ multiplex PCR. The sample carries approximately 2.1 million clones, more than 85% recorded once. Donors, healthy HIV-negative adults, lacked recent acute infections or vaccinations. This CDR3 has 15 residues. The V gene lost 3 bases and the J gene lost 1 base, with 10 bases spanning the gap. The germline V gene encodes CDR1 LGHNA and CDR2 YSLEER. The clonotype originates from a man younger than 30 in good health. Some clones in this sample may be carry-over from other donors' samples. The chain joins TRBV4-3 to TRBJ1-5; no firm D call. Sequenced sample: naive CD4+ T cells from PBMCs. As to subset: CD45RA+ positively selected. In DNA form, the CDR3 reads TGCGCCAGCAGCCAGAACGGAGGGAGCAATCAGCCCCAGCATTTT. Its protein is CASSQNGGSNQPQHF.